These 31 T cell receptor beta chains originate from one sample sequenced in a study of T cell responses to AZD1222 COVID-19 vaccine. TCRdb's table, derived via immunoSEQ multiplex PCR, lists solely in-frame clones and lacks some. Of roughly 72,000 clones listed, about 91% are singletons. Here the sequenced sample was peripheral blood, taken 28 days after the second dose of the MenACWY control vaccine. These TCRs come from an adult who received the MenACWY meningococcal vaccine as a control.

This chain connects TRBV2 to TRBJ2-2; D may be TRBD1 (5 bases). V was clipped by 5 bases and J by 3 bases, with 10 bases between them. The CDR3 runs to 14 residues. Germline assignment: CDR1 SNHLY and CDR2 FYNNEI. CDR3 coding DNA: TGTGCCAGCAGTAAGGACACGTACACCGGGGAGCTGTTTTTT. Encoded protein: CASSKDTYTGELFF.

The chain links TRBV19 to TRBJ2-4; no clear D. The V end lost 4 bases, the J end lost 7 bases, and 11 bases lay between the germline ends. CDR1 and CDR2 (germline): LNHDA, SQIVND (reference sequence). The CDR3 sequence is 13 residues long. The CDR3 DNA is TGTGCCAGTAGTAACTCGGCCGGGAACATTCAGTACTTC. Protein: CASSNSAGNIQYF.

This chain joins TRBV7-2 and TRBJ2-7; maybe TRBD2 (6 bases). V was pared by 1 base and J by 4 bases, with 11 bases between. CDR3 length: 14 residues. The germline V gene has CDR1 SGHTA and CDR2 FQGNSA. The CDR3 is CASSLVAAGYEQYF. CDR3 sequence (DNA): TGTGCCAGCAGCTTAGTGGCAGCGGGTTACGAGCAGTACTTC.

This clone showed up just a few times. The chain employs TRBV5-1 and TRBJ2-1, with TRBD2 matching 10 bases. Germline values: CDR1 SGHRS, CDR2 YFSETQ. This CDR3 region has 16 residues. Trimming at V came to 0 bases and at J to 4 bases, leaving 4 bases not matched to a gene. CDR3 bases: TGCGCCAGCAGCTTGGCCCCTAGCGGGGGATACAATGAGCAGTTCTTC. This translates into CASSLAPSGGYNEQFF.

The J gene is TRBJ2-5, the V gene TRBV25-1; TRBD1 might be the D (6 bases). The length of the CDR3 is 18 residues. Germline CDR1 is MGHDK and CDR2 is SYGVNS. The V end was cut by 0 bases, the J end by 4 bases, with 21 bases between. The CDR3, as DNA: TGTGCCAGCAGTGAATATTGGGTGGGGGACATAGGAGTAGAGACCCAGTACTTC. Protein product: CASSEYWVGDIGVETQYF.

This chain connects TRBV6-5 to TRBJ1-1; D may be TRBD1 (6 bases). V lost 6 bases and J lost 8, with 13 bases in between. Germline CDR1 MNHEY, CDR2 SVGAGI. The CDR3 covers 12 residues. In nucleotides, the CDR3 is TGTGCCAGCAGCTTAATGGACAGAGAAGCTTTCTTT. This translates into CASSLMDREAFF.

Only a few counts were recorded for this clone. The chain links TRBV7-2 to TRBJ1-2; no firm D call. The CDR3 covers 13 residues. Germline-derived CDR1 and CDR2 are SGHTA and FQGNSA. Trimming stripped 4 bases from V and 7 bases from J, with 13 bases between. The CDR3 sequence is CASSSGLPGGYTF. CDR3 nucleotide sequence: TGTGCCAGCAGCTCAGGACTTCCGGGTGGCTACACCTTC.

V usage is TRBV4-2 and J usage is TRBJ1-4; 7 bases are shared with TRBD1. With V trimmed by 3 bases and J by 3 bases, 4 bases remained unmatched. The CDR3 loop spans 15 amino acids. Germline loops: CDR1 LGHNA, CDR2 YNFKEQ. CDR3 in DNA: TGTGCCAGCAGCCAGCCCCAGGGGGCTAATGAAAAACTGTTTTTT. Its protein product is CASSQPQGANEKLFF.

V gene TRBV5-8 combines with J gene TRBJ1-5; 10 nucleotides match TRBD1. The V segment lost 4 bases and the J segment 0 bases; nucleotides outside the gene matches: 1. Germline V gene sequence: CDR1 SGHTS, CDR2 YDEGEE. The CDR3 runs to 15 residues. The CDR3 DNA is TGTGCCAGCAGCGGGGACAGGGGTAGCAATCAGCCCCAGCATTTT. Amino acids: CASSGDRGSNQPQHF.

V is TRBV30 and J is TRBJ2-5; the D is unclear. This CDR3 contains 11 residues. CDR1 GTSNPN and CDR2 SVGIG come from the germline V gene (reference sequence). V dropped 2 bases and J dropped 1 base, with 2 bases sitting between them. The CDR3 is CAWSLQETQYF. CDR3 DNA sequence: TGTGCCTGGAGTCTCCAAGAGACCCAGTACTTC.

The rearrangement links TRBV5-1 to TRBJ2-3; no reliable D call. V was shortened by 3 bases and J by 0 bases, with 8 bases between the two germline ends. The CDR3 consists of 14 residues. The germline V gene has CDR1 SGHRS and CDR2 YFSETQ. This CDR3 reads CASSSSSSTDTQYF. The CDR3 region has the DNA TGCGCCAGCAGCTCGTCCTCGAGCACAGATACGCAGTATTTT.

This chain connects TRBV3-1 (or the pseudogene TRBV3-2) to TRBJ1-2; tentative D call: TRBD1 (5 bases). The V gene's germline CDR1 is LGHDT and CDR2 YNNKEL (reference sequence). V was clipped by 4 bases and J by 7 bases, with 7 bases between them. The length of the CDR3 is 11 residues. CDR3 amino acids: CASSPGRGYTF. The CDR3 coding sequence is TGTGCCAGCAGCCCGGGGCGTGGCTACACCTTC.

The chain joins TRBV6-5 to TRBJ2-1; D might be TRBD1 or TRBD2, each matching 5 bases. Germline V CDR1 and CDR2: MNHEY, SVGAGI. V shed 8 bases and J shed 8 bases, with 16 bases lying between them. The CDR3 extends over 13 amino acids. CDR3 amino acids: CASRSRDQDEQFF. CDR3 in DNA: TGTGCCAGCCGTTCCCGGGACCAGGATGAGCAGTTCTTC.

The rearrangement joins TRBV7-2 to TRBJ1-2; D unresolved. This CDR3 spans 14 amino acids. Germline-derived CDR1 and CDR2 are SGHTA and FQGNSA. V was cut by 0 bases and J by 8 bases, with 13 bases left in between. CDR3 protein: CASSLAPSSRGYTF. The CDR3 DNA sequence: TGTGCCAGCAGCTTAGCCCCCAGTTCGCGGGGCTACACCTTC.

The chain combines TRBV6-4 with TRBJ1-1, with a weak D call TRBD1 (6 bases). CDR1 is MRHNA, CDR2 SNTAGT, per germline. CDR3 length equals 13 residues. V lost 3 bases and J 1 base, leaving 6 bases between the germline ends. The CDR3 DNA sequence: TGTGCCAGCAGTGAGGGGGCGAACACTGAAGCTTTCTTT. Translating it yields CASSEGANTEAFF.

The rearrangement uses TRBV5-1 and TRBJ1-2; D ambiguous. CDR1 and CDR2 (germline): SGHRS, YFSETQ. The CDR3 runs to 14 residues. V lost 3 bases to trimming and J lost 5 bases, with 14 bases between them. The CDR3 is CASSWGDTNYGYTF. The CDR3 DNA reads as TGCGCCAGCAGCTGGGGAGACACCAATTATGGCTACACCTTC.

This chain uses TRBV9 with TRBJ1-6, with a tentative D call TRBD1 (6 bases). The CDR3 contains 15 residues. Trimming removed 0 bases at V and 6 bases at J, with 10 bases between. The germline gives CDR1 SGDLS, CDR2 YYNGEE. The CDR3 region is CASSVAKDSNSPLHF. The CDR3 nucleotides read TGTGCCAGCAGCGTAGCCAAGGACAGTAATTCACCCCTCCACTTT.

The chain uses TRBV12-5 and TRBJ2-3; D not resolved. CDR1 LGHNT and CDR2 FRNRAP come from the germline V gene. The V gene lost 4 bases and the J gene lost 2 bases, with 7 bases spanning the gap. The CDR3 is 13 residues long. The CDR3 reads CASGSTTTDTQYF. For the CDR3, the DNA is TGTGCTAGTGGTTCGACAACCACAGATACGCAGTATTTT.

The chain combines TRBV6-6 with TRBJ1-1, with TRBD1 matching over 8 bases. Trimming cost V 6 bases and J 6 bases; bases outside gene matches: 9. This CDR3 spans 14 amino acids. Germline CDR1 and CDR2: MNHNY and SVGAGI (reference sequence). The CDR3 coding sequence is TGTGCCAGCAGACCCACAGGGGGTAGGTCTGAAGCTTTCTTT. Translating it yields CASRPTGGRSEAFF.

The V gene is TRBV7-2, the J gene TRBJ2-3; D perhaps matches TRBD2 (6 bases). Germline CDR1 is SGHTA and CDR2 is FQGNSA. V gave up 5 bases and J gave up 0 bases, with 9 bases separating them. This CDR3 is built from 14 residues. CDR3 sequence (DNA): TGTGCCAGCAGCATGCGGGACAGCACAGATACGCAGTATTTT. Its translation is CASSMRDSTDTQYF.

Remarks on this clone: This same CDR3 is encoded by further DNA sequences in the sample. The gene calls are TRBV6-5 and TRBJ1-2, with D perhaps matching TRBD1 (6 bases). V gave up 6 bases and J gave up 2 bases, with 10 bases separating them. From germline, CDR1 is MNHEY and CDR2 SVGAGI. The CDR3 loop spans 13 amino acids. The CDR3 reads CASSLDSNYGYTF. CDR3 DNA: TGTGCCAGCAGCCTGGACAGCAACTATGGCTACACCTTC.

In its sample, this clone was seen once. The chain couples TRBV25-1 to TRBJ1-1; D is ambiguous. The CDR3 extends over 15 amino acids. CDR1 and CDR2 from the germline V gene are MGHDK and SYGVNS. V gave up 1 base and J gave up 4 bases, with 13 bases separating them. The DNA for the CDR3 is TGTGCCAGCAGTGAATTAGACCGGGAGGGCACTGAAGCTTTCTTT. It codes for CASSELDREGTEAFF.

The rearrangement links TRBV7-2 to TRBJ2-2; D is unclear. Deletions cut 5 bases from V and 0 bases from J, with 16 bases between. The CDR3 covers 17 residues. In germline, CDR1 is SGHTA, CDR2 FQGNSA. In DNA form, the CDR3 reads TGTGCCAGCAGCCCCCGTTTTGACGGGCCGAACACCGGGGAGCTGTTTTTT. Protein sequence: CASSPRFDGPNTGELFF.

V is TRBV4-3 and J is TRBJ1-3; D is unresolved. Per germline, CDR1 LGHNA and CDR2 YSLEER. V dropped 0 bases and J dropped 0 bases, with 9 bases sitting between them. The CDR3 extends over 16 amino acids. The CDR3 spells CASSQDPADSGNTIYF. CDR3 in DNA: TGCGCCAGCAGCCAAGATCCCGCAGACTCTGGAAACACCATATATTTT.

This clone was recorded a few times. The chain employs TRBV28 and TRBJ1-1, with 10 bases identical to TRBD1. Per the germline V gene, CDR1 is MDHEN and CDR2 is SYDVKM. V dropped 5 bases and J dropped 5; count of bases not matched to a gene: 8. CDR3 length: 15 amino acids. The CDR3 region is CASSQGGQGLTEAFF. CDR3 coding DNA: TGTGCCAGCAGTCAGGGGGGACAGGGGTTAACTGAAGCTTTCTTT.

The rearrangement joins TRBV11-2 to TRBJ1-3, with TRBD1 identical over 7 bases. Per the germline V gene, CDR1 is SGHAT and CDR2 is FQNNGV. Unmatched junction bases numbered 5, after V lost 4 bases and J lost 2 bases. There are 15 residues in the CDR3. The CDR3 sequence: CASSSLRGTGNTIYF. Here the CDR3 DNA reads TGTGCCAGCAGCTCCCTCAGGGGGACTGGAAACACCATATATTTT.

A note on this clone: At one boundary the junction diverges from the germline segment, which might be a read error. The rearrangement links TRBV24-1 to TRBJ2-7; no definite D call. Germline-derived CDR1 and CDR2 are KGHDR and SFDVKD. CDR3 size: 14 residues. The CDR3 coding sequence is TGTGCCACCAGTGAGGGTGGCTCCTACTACGGGCAGTACTTC. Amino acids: CATSEGGSYYGQYF.

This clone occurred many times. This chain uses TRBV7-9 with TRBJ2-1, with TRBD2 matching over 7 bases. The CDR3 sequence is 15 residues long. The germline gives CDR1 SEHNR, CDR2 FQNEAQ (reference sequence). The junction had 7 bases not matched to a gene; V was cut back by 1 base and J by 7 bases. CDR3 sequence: CASSLGGGGINEQFF. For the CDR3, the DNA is TGTGCCAGCAGCTTAGGCGGGGGAGGCATAAATGAGCAGTTCTTC.

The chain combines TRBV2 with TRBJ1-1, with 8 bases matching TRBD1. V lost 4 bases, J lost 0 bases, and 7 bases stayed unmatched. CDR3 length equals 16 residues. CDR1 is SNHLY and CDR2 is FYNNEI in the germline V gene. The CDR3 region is CASSAPRTGLNTEAFF. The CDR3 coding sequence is TGTGCCAGCAGTGCCCCTAGGACAGGGTTGAACACTGAAGCTTTCTTT.

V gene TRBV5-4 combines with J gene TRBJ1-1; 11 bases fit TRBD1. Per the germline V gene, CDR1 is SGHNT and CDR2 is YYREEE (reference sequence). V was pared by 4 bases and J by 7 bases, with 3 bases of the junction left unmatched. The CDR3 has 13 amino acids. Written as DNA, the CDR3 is TGTGCCAGCAGCCCGGACAGGGGGCGTGAAGCTTTCTTT. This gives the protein CASSPDRGREAFF.

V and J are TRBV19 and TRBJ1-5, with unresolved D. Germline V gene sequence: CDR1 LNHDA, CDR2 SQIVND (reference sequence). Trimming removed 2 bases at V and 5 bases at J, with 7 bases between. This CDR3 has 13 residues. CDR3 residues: CASSIPGYQPQHF. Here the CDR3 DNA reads TGTGCCAGTAGTATACCGGGCTATCAGCCCCAGCATTTT.